This T cell receptor beta chain was obtained from a study of cytomegalovirus exposure and HLA in healthy donors. Regarding the study as a whole: The classifier reportedly diagnosed cytomegalovirus status with high sensitivity and specificity.

This clone has a single count. Its antigen is unknown. PCR amplification relied on 60 Vbeta primers (plus 13 Jbeta primers). Data came from immunoSEQ multiplex PCR; TCRdb stores just in-frame clones and leaves some out. Of about 87,000 clones in the sample, 74% were seen once. The CDR3 contains 15 residues. Germline CDR1 and CDR2: LNHNV and YYDKDF (reference sequence). The V end lost 0 bases, the J end lost 7 bases, and 15 bases lay between the germline ends. The receptor was derived from a man aged 25-45 years in good health and CMV-seropositive. This sequence joins TRBV15 and TRBJ2-5; D perhaps matches TRBD1 (6 bases). Sequenced sample: PBMCs. This CDR3 reads CATSREERRGGTQYF. Here the CDR3 DNA reads TGTGCCACCAGCAGAGAGGAGCGTAGAGGGGGGACCCAGTACTTC. The whole variable domain, filled in from reference TRBV15 and TRBJ2-5, reads DAMVIQNPRYQVTQFGKPVTLSCSQTLNHNVMYWYQQKSSQAPKLLFHYYDKDFNNEADTPDNFQSRRPNTSFCFLDIRSPGLGDTAMYLCATSREERRGGTQYFGPGTRLLVL.